A single sample is the source of the 10 T cell receptor beta chains below, sequenced in a study of CD8 T cells in ankylosing spondylitis. TCRdb re-analysed the 5' RACE reads in MiXCR, keeping a single row per CDR3 protein. The sample has about 250,000 distinct CDR3 sequences; over 30% are singletons. Sequencing was performed on blood, either unsorted or a sorted T cell fraction (not recorded which). These receptors originate from a male donor with ankylosing spondylitis or in good health (not recorded which).

V is TRBV29-1 and J is TRBJ2-3; the match to TRBD2 covers 9 bases. The CDR3 totals 16 residues. V was clipped by 6 bases and J by 7 bases; unmatched bases: 17. The germline gives CDR1 SQVTM, CDR2 ANQGSEA. CDR3 sequence reads: CSVKGVGGTSRNTQYF. CDR3 sequence (DNA): TGCAGCGTGAAGGGGGTTGGTGGGACTAGCAGGAATACGCAGTATTTT.

The rearrangement uses TRBV15 and TRBJ2-7; unclear D gene. Per germline, CDR1 LNHNV and CDR2 YYDKDF (reference sequence). V was clipped by 3 bases and J by 0 bases, with 6 bases between them. The CDR3 is made up of 13 amino acids. This CDR3 is CATSSDTSYEQYF. CDR3 nucleotides: TGTGCCACCAGCAGCGACACCTCCTACGAGCAGTACTTC. The variable domain in full, with the rest retrieved from reference TRBV15 and TRBJ2-7, is DAMVIQNPRYQVTQFGKPVTLSCSQTLNHNVMYWYQQKSSQAPKLLFHYYDKDFNNEADTPDNFQSRRPNTSFCFLDIRSPGLGDTAMYLCATSSDTSYEQYFGPGTRLTVT.

This clonotype was counted between two and nine times. J is TRBJ2-2 and V is TRBV7-9; possibly TRBD1 for D (6 bases). CDR1 is SEHNR, CDR2 FQNEAQ, per germline (reference sequence). Trimming removed 4 bases from V and 5 bases from J, with 11 bases in between. The CDR3 sequence is 14 residues long. The CDR3 DNA reads TGTGCCAGCAGCTCCTCAGGGGAGACCGGGGAGCTGTTTTTT. It translates to CASSSSGETGELFF. The full variable domain, rest sourced from reference TRBV7-9 and TRBJ2-2, is DTGVSQNPRHKITKRGQNVTFRCDPISEHNRLYWYRQTLGQGPEFLTYFQNEAQLEKSRLLSDRFSAERPKGSFSTLEIQRTEQGDSAMYLCASSSSGETGELFFGEGSRLTVL.

In its sample, this clonotype was seen many times. The chain combines TRBV20-1 with TRBJ2-7, with TRBD2 identical over 10 bases. This CDR3 is 12 amino acids long. Germline loops: CDR1 DFQATT, CDR2 SNEGSKA (reference sequence). Unmatched junction bases numbered 1, after V lost 4 bases and J lost 4 bases. DNA for the CDR3: TGCAGTGCTACTAGCGGGGGATACGAGCAGTACTTC. Amino acids: CSATSGGYEQYF.

Only a few counts were recorded for this clonotype. The CDR3 coding sequence is TGTGCCAGCAGTTACGGTCGTGGGGGACAGTATGCAGATACGCAGTATTTT. Encoded protein: CASSYGRGGQYADTQYF. The genes are TRBV6-5 and TRBJ2-3, with 7 bases lining up with TRBD1. Germline trimming cut 2 bases from V and 4 bases from J; bases unmatched to any gene: 12. Germline lookup yields CDR1 MNHEY and CDR2 SVGAGI. The CDR3 contains 17 residues.

Only a few counts were recorded for this clonotype. The J gene is TRBJ2-3, the V gene TRBV29-1, with D perhaps given as TRBD1 or TRBD2 (5 bases each). Looked up from germline, CDR1 is SQVTM and CDR2 is ANQGSEA. The length of the CDR3 is 12 residues. V was clipped by 6 bases and J by 6 bases, with 13 bases between them. The CDR3 nucleotides read TGCAGCGTCGGGGCCGTCGAGGATACGCAGTATTTT. It codes for CSVGAVEDTQYF.

This clonotype has only a few counts. The rearrangement links TRBV11-2 to TRBJ2-7; D ambiguous. CDR1 is SGHAT and CDR2 is FQNNGV in the germline V gene. The CDR3 is 14 amino acids. Trimming removed 5 bases from V and 0 bases from J, with 11 bases in between. The CDR3 loop reads CASSRPGDSYEQYF. CDR3 sequence (DNA): TGTGCCAGCAGCCGCCCTGGGGACTCCTACGAGCAGTACTTC. The whole variable domain, filled in from reference TRBV11-2 and TRBJ2-7, reads EAGVAQSPRYKIIEKRQSVAFWCNPISGHATLYWYQQILGQGPKLLIQFQNNGVVDDSQLPKDRFSAERLKGVDSTLKIQPAKLEDSAVYLCASSRPGDSYEQYFGPGTRLTVT.

The CDR3 region has the DNA TGTGCCAGCAGCCCGAGGACAGGTATCCTCAATGAGCAGTTCTTC. This gives the protein CASSPRTGILNEQFF. The J gene is TRBJ2-1, the V gene TRBV9; 7 bases align to TRBD1. J was trimmed by 6 bases and V by 4 bases; bases with no gene match: 10. The germline gives CDR1 SGDLS, CDR2 YYNGEE. This CDR3 has 15 amino acids.

The rearrangement links TRBV6-1 to TRBJ2-3; D not resolved. V was cut by 4 bases and J by 6 bases, with 11 bases left in between. Germline values: CDR1 MNHNS, CDR2 SASEGT. The CDR3 contains 13 residues. The CDR3 nucleotides read TGTGCCAGCAGTGCCACCCCCTGGGATACGCAGTATTTT. Amino acid sequence: CASSATPWDTQYF.

This chain joins TRBV20-1 and TRBJ2-3; D ambiguous. Looked up from germline, CDR1 is DFQATT and CDR2 is SNEGSKA (reference sequence). This CDR3 comprises 14 residues. Trimming took off 1 base at V and 0 bases at J, with 8 bases between the two ends. The CDR3 is CSARAQPSTDTQYF. In DNA, the CDR3 is TGCAGTGCTAGAGCCCAACCAAGCACAGATACGCAGTATTTT.